Listed below are T cell receptor beta chains from one sample, sequenced in a study of vaccination and CD4 T cells after COVID-19. Each CDR3 protein gets one entry after TCRdb re-called the PCR reads with MiXCR. The sample includes around 11,000 distinct CDR3 sequences, about 56% seen only once; the top ten take 21%. These receptors have no known antigen. Source material: CD4+ T cells from blood, cultured in vitro. These TCRs come from a human donor who had recovered from COVID-19. CDR3s leave out the opening cysteine and the closing phenylalanine or tryptophan. Fields, in order: V gene, clone size, CDR3 protein. Rows give clone size only sometimes, using once, few, many, or a class for an expanded clone.

TRBV27	few	ASSLKRTQNTEAF
TRBV7-9	once	ASREAQNSPLH
TRBV29-1	NA	SVVGGAKDIQY
TRBV7-8	NA	ASSYNLASGQGALEQY
TRBV27	NA	ASSSTGVRQPQH
TRBV28	NA	ASSPSFLTGELF
TRBV21-1	NA	ASRQISGGAWTEAF
TRBV6-1	once	ASRDRGSYNEQF
TRBV6-1	NA	ASRGLGQDNEKLF
TRBV6-1	large	ASSAGTRGKGDNEQF
TRBV19	NA	GCREQGYGYT
TRBV2	NA	ASRPQGFGSPLH
TRBV10-3	few	AISPGQGFHEQY
TRBV6-1	NA	ASGPRDRGRSGELF
TRBV20-1	few	SASQSQPTDTQY
TRBV24-1	NA	ATSDSNRGHNEQF
TRBV6-5	few	ASSYSLTSGQETQY
TRBV20-1	NA	SARKTSGTTDTQY
TRBV19	few	ASSRDRMNTEAF
TRBV6-1	few	ASSRDRSLGNIQY
TRBV6-1	NA	ASSPLWTQETQY
TRBV29-1	once	SSRDTEAF
TRBV28	NA	ASREDNYGYT
TRBV7-2	NA	ASSLGDTDTQY
TRBV29-1	few	SAIAGGKDTQY
TRBV7-9	once	ASSHLGADGNTIY
TRBV11-1	NA	ASSRGASGTGTDTQY
TRBV11-3	NA	ASSPHRGMSEAF